One sample yielded the 2 T cell receptor beta chains listed below, sequenced in a study of cytomegalovirus exposure and HLA in healthy donors. The PCR ran on 60 Vbeta and 13 Jbeta primers. Clones were sequenced by immunoSEQ multiplex PCR, and TCRdb holds only the in-frame ones, with some missing. The sample contains around 170,000 clones, approximately 71% of which appear only once. The sample was PBMCs. Every receptor here comes from a girl aged 10 to 17 in good health and CMV-seronegative.

The chain employs TRBV18 and TRBJ1-1; maybe TRBD1 (5 bases). The germline gives CDR1 KGHSH, CDR2 LQKENI. The germline V and J ends were trimmed by 6 bases and 6 bases, with 11 bases remaining between them. The CDR3 extends over 12 amino acids. Written as DNA, the CDR3 is TGTGCCAGCTCCTATCCGACAGCTGAAGCTTTCTTT. This codes for CASSYPTAEAFF.

The CDR3 loop is CASSVEGTSGGSSYNEQFF. Written as DNA, the CDR3 is TGTGCCAGCAGCGTAGAAGGGACTAGCGGGGGGTCCTCCTACAATGAGCAGTTCTTC. This chain connects TRBV9 to TRBJ2-1; 15 bases map to TRBD2. V was pared by 0 bases and J by 0 bases, with 4 bases of the junction left unmatched. Germline assignment: CDR1 SGDLS and CDR2 YYNGEE. The CDR3 is made up of 19 amino acids.